The 8 T cell receptor beta chains listed next were all sequenced from one sample in a study of blood T cell repertoires in COVID-19. Method: immunoSEQ multiplex PCR; TCRdb's copy keeps in-frame clones and lacks some. The table lists a few hundred thousand clones, 81% of them singletons. Sequenced material: PBMCs or T cells enriched from blood (not recorded which). The receptors stem from a man aged 35 to 55 who had recovered from COVID-19.

The chain couples TRBV6-5 to TRBJ2-7; D is perhaps TRBD1 (5 bases). The CDR3 length is 14 residues. V was pared by 6 bases and J by 2 bases, with 14 bases between. The V gene's germline CDR1 is MNHEY and CDR2 SVGAGI. The CDR3 protein is CASRSRADPYEQYF. The CDR3 nucleotides are TGTGCCAGCAGGTCCAGGGCCGACCCCTACGAGCAGTACTTC.

This clone was observed a handful of times. The rearrangement uses TRBV27 and TRBJ1-3; 9 bases align to TRBD1. This CDR3 is 14 amino acids long. The junction had 7 bases not matched to a gene; V was cut back by 6 bases and J by 7 bases. The V gene's germline CDR1 is MNHEY and CDR2 SMNVEV (reference sequence). CDR3 residues: CASRKDRGGNTIYF. The CDR3, as DNA: TGTGCCAGCAGAAAAGACAGGGGGGGGAACACCATATATTTT.

The V gene is TRBV16, the J gene TRBJ1-2, with D possibly being TRBD1 (6 bases). V lost 0 bases and J 5 bases, leaving 13 bases between the germline ends. The CDR3 extends over 15 amino acids. Germline V gene lookup returns CDR1 KGHSY and CDR2 FQNENV. The CDR3 DNA reads TGTGCCAGCAGCCAATCGGGACACCGATTTTATGGCTACACCTTC. Amino acids: CASSQSGHRFYGYTF.

The chain combines TRBV5-1 with TRBJ1-1, with D tentatively TRBD1 (5 bases). Germline CDR1 and CDR2: SGHRS and YFSETQ. The CDR3 contains 13 residues. With 1 base removed from V and 8 bases from J, the gap between germline ends came to 12 bases. The CDR3 spells CASSLSDKGEAFF. The CDR3 coding sequence is TGCGCCAGCAGCTTGAGTGACAAGGGGGAAGCTTTCTTT. Full variable domain (missing parts from reference TRBV5-1 and TRBJ1-1): KAGVTQTPRYLIKTRGQQVTLSCSPISGHRSVSWYQQTPGQGLQFLFEYFSETQRNKGNFPGRFSGRQFSNSRSEMNVSTLELGDSALYLCASSLSDKGEAFFGQGTRLTVV.

The gene calls are TRBV15 and TRBJ2-5; 9 bases match TRBD1. Per the germline V gene, CDR1 is LNHNV and CDR2 is YYDKDF (reference sequence). The CDR3 spans 15 residues. The junction had 5 bases not matched to a gene; V was cut back by 1 base and J by 5 bases. The CDR3 bases are TGTGCCACCAGCAGAGGGAACAGGGGGCGCGAGACCCAGTACTTC. As protein: CATSRGNRGRETQYF.

The chain combines TRBV19 with TRBJ1-5; 9 bases line up with TRBD1. The trim removed 5 bases at V and 0 bases at J, leaving 11 bases unmatched. The CDR3 is 18 residues long. From germline, CDR1 is LNHDA and CDR2 SQIVND (reference sequence). DNA for the CDR3: TGTGCCAGTAGTTCACCCCTTGGGACAGGGCATAGCAATCAGCCCCAGCATTTT. It codes for CASSSPLGTGHSNQPQHF.

The chain couples TRBV5-1 to TRBJ2-1; possible D gene TRBD1, 5 bases. The V gene lost 5 bases and the J gene lost 7 bases, with 7 bases spanning the gap. The CDR3 runs to 11 residues. From germline, CDR1 is SGHRS and CDR2 YFSETQ. As DNA, the CDR3 is TGCGCCAGCAGAGGGGAAAATGAGCAGTTCTTC. It yields the protein CASRGENEQFF.

The chain employs TRBV7-8 and TRBJ2-7; 9 nucleotides align to TRBD1. Germline CDR1 SGHVS, CDR2 FQNEAQ. Trimming removed 7 bases from V and 3 bases from J; junction bases left unmatched: 13. The CDR3 spans 16 residues. CDR3 DNA sequence: TGTGCCAGCATGAAAGTATTACAGGGGGCAGACTACGAGCAGTACTTC. Residues: CASMKVLQGADYEQYF.